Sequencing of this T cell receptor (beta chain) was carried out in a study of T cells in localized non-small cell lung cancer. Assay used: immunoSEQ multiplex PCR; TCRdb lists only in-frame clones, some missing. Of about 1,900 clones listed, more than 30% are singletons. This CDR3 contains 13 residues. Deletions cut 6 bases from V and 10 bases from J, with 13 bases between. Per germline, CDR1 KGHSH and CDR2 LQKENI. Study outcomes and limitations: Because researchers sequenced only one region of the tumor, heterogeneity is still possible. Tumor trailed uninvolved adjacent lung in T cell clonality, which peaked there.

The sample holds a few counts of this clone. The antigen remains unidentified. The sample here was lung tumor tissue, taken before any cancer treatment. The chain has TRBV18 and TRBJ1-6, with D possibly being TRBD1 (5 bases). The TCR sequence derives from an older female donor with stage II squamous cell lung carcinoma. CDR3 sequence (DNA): TGTGCCAGCTCGGGAGGGGATAGGTCACCCCTCCACTTT. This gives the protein CASSGGDRSPLHF.